This TCR beta chain was identified during a study of T cell responses to AZD1222 COVID-19 vaccine (dated by TCRdb to the early 2020s). Study-wide context: AZD1222 recipients given second doses at about 4 weeks or at about 12 weeks were pooled, since spike-specific TCR depth and breadth were not found to differ between the two schedules. A total of more than 230 trial participants underwent TCR sequencing, of whom 200 to 220 had received two doses of AZD1222 and around 25 had received two doses of the MenACWY control vaccine. Trial participants were enrolled into age subgroups of 18-55, 56-69 and 70-plus years, which contained about 160, 30 and 59 TCR-sequenced participants, respectively.

What the research found in general, with its limitations: After two AZD1222 doses, spike-specific TCR breadth and depth were significantly higher than at day 0 and than in MenACWY recipients. The whole spike protein was spanned by vaccine-associated CD4 TCRs, and dominant responses were seen in regions 160-218 and 743-854. Participants were mostly white British and included more females than males, and it was suggested by the authors that clonal diversity may have been underestimated. The 56-69-year group was small, and its depth increase did not reach significance, likely because of low power. Reportedly, close to half of the unique spike-specific TCRs recognized epitopes lying outside the regions that are mutated in the B.1.351 and B.1.1.7 variants. Because no samples from the day 14 peak response were available, repertoires could be characterized only after the peak T cell response. Conclusions about previously exposed vaccinees were limited because only six AZD1222 recipients were SARS-CoV-2 seropositive at baseline.

CDR1 and CDR2 (SGHAT, FQNNGV) derive from the germline V gene. There are 13 amino acids in the CDR3, from cysteine to phenylalanine inclusive. Only the CDR3 portion is preserved as DNA: 39 bases, with reading frame beginning at the first base. A distance of 17 bases separates the germline ends of V and J, which lose 5 bases and 12 bases respectively. A word on this clone: No cognate antigen has been identified for it. No quality values exist for individual bases; no much larger clone is one base distant.

The CDR3 regions of human TCRbeta chains were analyzed by immunosequencing. The study's processing was this. TCRs in the repertoires were matched against a reference library of SARS-CoV-2-specific TCRs that had been generated with the MIRA antigen-specificity platform. Breadth was defined as the fraction of unique TCRs that were SARS-CoV-2-associated. Depth was defined as the fraction of total T cells that were SARS-CoV-2-associated. Using the MIRA data, every spike-specific TCR was mapped to the spike region that the TCR reacted to and assigned to either a CD4 or a CD8 class. Log10-transformed breadth and depth values were compared by one-way ANOVA with Sidak's multiple comparisons tests. Drawn from immuneACCESS, this table holds only the in-frame rearrangements with V and J called that TCRdb kept. Clones are partly lost; checked studies trace under half to an unresolved V gene and leave the rest unexplained. D and trimming come from the DNA, and the V and J calls and clone size come from that table. Within this sample are fewer than 200,000 clones, with roughly nine tenths of them counted one time only. Of the sample, 1.5% to 2% is held by the ten largest clones.

The sample's time point label, decoded: baseline before first vaccination. The vaccinee samples were drawn from two UK trials, COV001 and COV002, one of which was a single-blind randomized controlled phase 2/3 trial testing AZD1222 (ChAdOx1 nCoV-19) in healthy adults. Trial participant PBMC samples were collected at day 0 and day 28 after the second dose for TCRbeta chain sequencing. This sequence originates from an adult in good health. The source was peripheral blood, collected on day 0 of AZD1222 vaccination. The chain was built from TRBV11-2 and TRBJ2-1, with TRBD1 tentatively as D gene (6 bases match). This receptor has the CDR3 CASSIPPTGGQFF. The sequenced DNA is TGTGCCAGCAGCATCCCCCCGACAGGAGGGCAGTTCTTC. This CDR3, with the reference TRBV11-2 and TRBJ2-1 proteins standing in past its ends, gives the full variable domain EAGVAQSPRYKIIEKRQSVAFWCNPISGHATLYWYQQILGQGPKLLIQFQNNGVVDDSQLPKDRFSAERLKGVDSTLKIQPAKLEDSAVYLCASSIPPTGGQFFGPGTRLTVL.